The source of this TCR beta chain is a study of vaccination effects on CD4 cells after COVID-19. CD4+ T cells specific for antigen were expanded with viral peptide pools by the ViraFEST assay before sequencing. A 10-day culture period preceded the isolation of CD4+ T cells. All vaccine recipients tested negative for nucleocapsid antibodies and had never contracted SARS-CoV-2 infection. It was with roughly 10 IU/ml IL-2 and 9.5 to 10 ug/ml peptides that some 2 million PBMC per well were cultured. The V and J ends lost 0 bases and 4 bases, in that order; junction bases with no gene match: 4. This CDR3 is built from 15 residues. Germline lookup yields CDR1 LGHNA and CDR2 YSLEER. Here immunoSEQ multiplex PCR was the method, and the copy in TCRdb shows in-frame clones only, minus some. The sample carries approximately 50,000 clones, approximately 79% recorded once. Study-wide results and limits: Infection- and vaccine-induced clones contracted markedly late after vaccination.

This clone was recorded once. What it binds is unknown. The gene calls are TRBV4-3 and TRBJ2-5; 8 bases match TRBD1. This sequence originates from a human donor who received a COVID-19 vaccine. Sequencing used CD4+ T cells from PBMCs cultured with HCoV-OC43 spike peptides, obtained before COVID-19 vaccination. Noted subset: HCoV-OC43 spike overlapping peptide pool stimulation. As DNA, the CDR3 is TGCGCCAGCAGCCAAGACCCAGGGGGCAGAGAGACCCAGTACTTC. Amino acid sequence: CASSQDPGGRETQYF.